The source of this T cell receptor beta chain is a study of T cells in Graves' hyperthyroidism and ophthalmopathy. Notes on the study in general: By a 13 V-J model, ophthalmopathy was set apart from stable hyperthyroidism.

Per the germline V gene, CDR1 is KGHSH and CDR2 is LQKENI. V shed 3 bases, J shed 5 bases, and the junction held 9 bases outside the gene matches. The CDR3 is 16 amino acids. This clonotype was counted at least ten times. Its target is unknown. What was amplified from RNA transcripts were TCR beta CDR3 regions. The TCR CDR3 first-round RT-PCR relied on the HTBI primer set. TCRdb called the multiplex PCR reads again in MiXCR, with one record for every CDR3 protein. The data hold around 440,000 distinct CDR3 sequences, with approximately 15% observed a single time. Patients were excluded because of uncontrolled infection, other autoimmune disease, pregnancy or lactation.

The receptor was isolated from a woman aged 18-30 years with Graves' hyperthyroidism. The chain joins TRBV18 to TRBJ2-3, with 9 bases aligning to TRBD2. Sequenced input: blood. CDR3 loop: CASSPDSGGAGDTQYF. The CDR3 DNA reads TGTGCCAGCTCACCGGATAGCGGGGGAGCAGGAGATACGCAGTATTTT.